This T cell receptor beta chain was recorded in a study of T cells in Graves' hyperthyroidism and ophthalmopathy (dated 2019 in TCRdb). Regarding the study in general: Peripheral blood was sampled at the time of initial diagnosis, prior to any treatment. A discovery cohort of roughly 100 patients, 43 with Graves' ophthalmopathy and over 55 with stable Graves' hyperthyroidism, was used to find distinguishing TCR V-J signatures. Prospective prediction of ophthalmopathy was tested in an independent validation cohort consisting of 18 to 20 hyperthyroidism patients and around 16 patients who later progressed to ophthalmopathy. The approximately 98 discovery patients were randomly divided into training and test sets at a 7:3 ratio. Thyroid tissue and blood T-cell repertoires from more than 5 Graves' hyperthyroidism patients were also compared in the study. Following sampling, methimazole starting at 30 mg daily was given to hyperthyroidism patients, and high-dose intravenous methylprednisolone was given to ophthalmopathy patients. The paper describes TCR Vbeta CDR3 sequencing of 135 peripheral blood samples, made up of some 40 ophthalmopathy patients, 70 to 75 hyperthyroidism patients and some 17 progressor patients.

The hyperthyroidism patients were between 18 and 65 years old and newly diagnosed, with a disease duration of less than 2 months. Exclusion was applied to patients with uncontrolled infections, other autoimmune diseases, pregnancy or lactation. Diagnoses relied on clinical symptoms, serum thyroxine and TRAb, thyroid ultrasound and orbital computed tomography. Blood from progressor patients was drawn when they were first diagnosed with hyperthyroidism, before any ophthalmopathy symptoms appeared. PBMCs were isolated from 10 ml of fresh peripheral blood by Ficoll-Paque density gradient centrifugation. Progressor patients were defined as those initially diagnosed with Graves' hyperthyroidism in whom ophthalmopathy developed during follow-up. Trizol reagent was used to extract total RNA, and RNA quality was then checked on an Agilent 2100 Bioanalyzer. This clonotype was picked up many times. Its antigen remains unidentified. Per-base quality was not reported, and no clone a single base away is much larger than it.

The CDR3 has 13 amino acids, counting the end cysteine and phenylalanine. CDR3 DNA only is kept here, 39 bases in frame from base 1. The germline V gene provides CDR1 MDHEN and CDR2 SYDVKM. The junction shows trimming of 2 bases on V and 8 bases on J, plus 7 bases between the germline ends. The full study reports these points: Most expanded thyroid clonotypes (frequency above 0.001) were also found in blood, which suggests that blood repertoires may mirror thyroid immune responses. Sample size was not statistically predetermined, and blinding of investigators to group allocation was not performed. In cross-validation, a model built on a 13 V-J signature told ophthalmopathy apart from stable hyperthyroidism with roughly 87% sensitivity and around 81% specificity, and in testing the same model reached 80%/75%. In validation, the model predicted progression to ophthalmopathy with around 71% sensitivity and around 72% specificity, a median of 6.5 months before onset.

Amplification of TCR beta CDR3 regions was carried out from RNA transcripts. A first-round RT-PCR of the TCR CDR3 used the HTBI primer set with the Qiagen OneStep RT-PCR kit. Libraries were constructed in a second round of multiplex PCR, after which size selection and purification were performed. The libraries were sequenced on an Illumina HiSeq2000 using paired-end 100 bp reads. In the paper's pipeline: Raw data were processed with SOAPnuke, discarding reads with adapters, uncalled bases, mean Phred below 15, or no exact constant-primer or identifier match. High-quality paired reads were merged using COPE v1.2.5, and each unique nucleotide sequence was defined as a clonotype. MiTCR v1.1 was used to align clonotypes to the IMGT TRBV, TRBD and TRBJ reference segments. The analysis included only V-J combinations with a frequency above 0.0001, which together covered around 99% of the repertoires. The TCS score was defined as F50 (clonal expansion) divided by E x V (chaos), with BLOSUM62-based TCRdist calculated between CDR3 peptides within each V-J. Welch's t-statistics and random forest reduced 500 to 650 V-J features to 10 to 15, which were used in a naive Bayes classifier (R e1071). Clones were called with MiXCR by TCRdb after fastp trimmed the public reads at Q25, and only in-frame beta chains were retained. Merged by CDR3 protein, the rows form single entries marked with the most common genes and DNA. The authors' filters were not applied to this entry. The table for this sample lists fewer than 300,000 distinct CDR3 sequences; approximately 14% of them were counted only once. The top ten clones comprise roughly 31% of the sample.

The V and J genes are TRBV28 and TRBJ1-6, with no confidently assigned D gene. The sequence was obtained from a woman in her 50s with Graves' hyperthyroidism that later progressed to Graves' ophthalmopathy. Sequencing input: blood. The CDR3 protein sequence reads: CASSLERYSPLHF. Here is the DNA: TGTGCCAGCAGTTTAGAAAGGTATTCACCCCTCCACTTT. Here the CDR3 is joined to the reference TRBV28 and TRBJ1-6 genes, and the full variable domain is: DVKVTQSSRYLVKRTGEKVFLECVQDMDHENMFWYRQDPGLGLRLIYFSYDVKMKEKGDIPEGYSVSREKKERFSLILESASTNQTSMYLCASSLERYSPLHFGNGTRLTVT.